One sample yielded the 30 T cell receptor beta chains listed below, sequenced in a study of blood T cell repertoires in COVID-19. Sequencing used immunoSEQ multiplex PCR; TCRdb keeps in-frame clones, though not all of them. The profile shows approximately 270,000 clones, nearly 90% of them singletons. The sample taken for sequencing was peripheral blood. The source is a man between 18 and 29 years old with active or convalescent COVID-19.

The V gene is TRBV27, the J gene TRBJ1-2; D not certain. The V end lost 8 bases, the J end lost 3 bases, and 10 bases lay between the germline ends. Per the germline V gene, CDR1 is MNHEY and CDR2 is SMNVEV (reference sequence). This CDR3 region has 12 residues. Here the CDR3 reads CASPSRHYGYTF. The DNA of the CDR3 is TGTGCCAGCCCCTCCAGGCACTATGGCTACACCTTC.

The rearrangement uses TRBV19 and TRBJ2-3; TRBD1 is a possible D gene (7 bases). CDR1 and CDR2 (germline): LNHDA, SQIVND (reference sequence). The V and J ends lost 6 bases and 6 bases respectively, with 19 bases between them. The CDR3 covers 15 residues. The CDR3: CASSAEGARGDTQYF. Here the CDR3 DNA reads TGTGCCAGTAGCGCGGAGGGGGCGAGGGGGGATACGCAGTATTTT.

This chain connects TRBV9 to TRBJ2-1, with 8 bases that match TRBD2. CDR1 is SGDLS and CDR2 is YYNGEE in the germline V gene. Trimming at V came to 3 bases and at J to 9 bases, leaving 8 bases not matched to a gene. The CDR3 loop spans 14 amino acids. CDR3 residues: CASSAGLAWGEQFF. The CDR3, as DNA: TGTGCCAGCAGCGCCGGACTAGCCTGGGGTGAGCAGTTCTTC.

The chain is built from TRBV5-5 and TRBJ1-6; TRBD1 might be the D (6 bases). From germline, CDR1 is SGHKS and CDR2 YYEKEE (reference sequence). V was clipped by 5 bases and J by 8 bases, with 17 bases between them. CDR3 length equals 15 residues. As DNA, the CDR3 is TGTGCCAGCAGGCCTCAATCATCAGGGGATTCACCCCTCCACTTT. Translation: CASRPQSSGDSPLHF.

With regard to this clone: At one boundary the junction diverges from the germline segment, which might be a read error. This chain links TRBV7-7 with TRBJ2-7; 9 bases map to TRBD2. The V gene's germline CDR1 is SSHAT and CDR2 FNYEAQ (reference sequence). The CDR3 is made up of 15 amino acids. CDR3 sequence (DNA): TGTGCTAGCAGCTTAGCCGCGGGGGGGGGATACGAGCAGTACTTC. As protein: CASSLAAGGGYEQYF.

In its sample, this clone was seen once. This chain uses TRBV9 with TRBJ2-5; TRBD2 aligns across 9 bases. Unmatched junction bases numbered 7, after V lost 0 bases and J lost 4 bases. This CDR3 is 16 amino acids long. Looked up from germline, CDR1 is SGDLS and CDR2 is YYNGEE. CDR3 residues: CASSVEASGKGETQYF. Here the CDR3 DNA reads TGTGCCAGCAGCGTAGAGGCTAGCGGGAAAGGAGAGACCCAGTACTTC.

This chain uses TRBV27 with TRBJ1-6; D is perhaps TRBD1 (5 bases). The CDR3 is 13 residues long. CDR1 and CDR2 from the germline V gene are MNHEY and SMNVEV (reference sequence). Trimming took 4 bases from V and 11 from J, leaving 12 bases between them. CDR3 loop: CASSSGLMTPLHF. DNA for the CDR3: TGTGCCAGCAGTTCAGGGTTGATGACACCCCTCCACTTT.

Only one count was recorded for this clone. The chain carries TRBV27 and TRBJ1-4; 9 bases are a match to TRBD1. Germline CDR1 and CDR2: MNHEY and SMNVEV (reference sequence). The CDR3 is 15 amino acids. Losses at the gene ends were 3 bases for V and 7 bases for J; bases not matched to a gene: 6. In nucleotides, the CDR3 is TGTGCCAGCAGTTTGACAGGGGGTGCCGGTGAAAAACTGTTTTTT. Translation gives CASSLTGGAGEKLFF.

J is TRBJ1-2 and V is TRBV6-5; D perhaps matches TRBD1 (5 bases). Trimming pared 4 bases from V and 4 bases from J, leaving 10 bases between. Per the germline V gene, CDR1 is MNHEY and CDR2 is SVGAGI. The CDR3 consists of 13 residues. The CDR3 DNA reads as TGTGCCAGCAGTTCCAGGGATGGCTATGGCTACACCTTC. This sequence encodes CASSSRDGYGYTF.

This sequence joins TRBV7-3 and TRBJ2-3; 14 bases align to TRBD2. V lost 5 bases to trimming and J lost 6 bases; unmatched junction nucleotides: 10. Germline-derived CDR1 and CDR2 are SGHTA and FQGTGA. CDR3 size: 17 residues. In nucleotides, the CDR3 is TGTGCCAGCAGCCCCACCGGGACTAGCGGGAGTCGGGATACGCAGTATTTT. Translation: CASSPTGTSGSRDTQYF.

V gene TRBV13 combines with J gene TRBJ2-7, with TRBD2 as a possible D gene (6 bases). The CDR3 covers 13 residues. Germline V CDR1 and CDR2: PRHDT, FYEKMQ (reference sequence). V lost 4 bases and J 7 bases, leaving 14 bases between the germline ends. CDR3 protein: CASSSYSGGEQYF. The CDR3 nucleotides read TGTGCCAGCAGCTCCTATAGCGGCGGGGAGCAGTACTTC.

CDR3 sequence: CATSDPGQGAGEQFF. Written as DNA, the CDR3 is TGTGCCACCAGTGATCCAGGACAGGGGGCGGGTGAGCAGTTCTTC. The rearrangement joins TRBV24-1 to TRBJ2-1; TRBD1 aligns across 11 bases. This CDR3 region has 15 residues. Germline CDR1 and CDR2: KGHDR and SFDVKD. V trimming: 3 bases; J trimming: 9 bases; junction bases outside the gene matches: 6.

The CDR3 protein is CASTRGGYYGYTF. The CDR3 bases are TGTGCCTCGACACGGGGGGGGTACTATGGCTACACCTTC. The chain has TRBV19 and TRBJ1-2, with D perhaps TRBD1 (5 bases). CDR3 length: 13 amino acids. CDR1 and CDR2 (germline): LNHDA, SQIVND (reference sequence). The V and J ends lost 11 bases and 3 bases respectively, with 16 bases between them.

This rearrangement joins TRBV7-9 to TRBJ2-3; D gene uncertain. In germline, CDR1 is SEHNR, CDR2 FQNEAQ (reference sequence). With 5 bases removed from V and 1 base from J, the gap between germline ends came to 7 bases. The CDR3 is 13 residues long. The CDR3 loop reads CASSPRGTDTQYF. The CDR3 DNA sequence: TGTGCCAGCAGCCCCCGTGGCACAGATACGCAGTATTTT.

The V gene is TRBV5-6, the J gene TRBJ1-3, with 11 bases lining up with TRBD1. V gave up 3 bases and J gave up 3 bases; unmatched junction bases: 2. The germline V gene has CDR1 SGHDT and CDR2 YYEEEE. The CDR3 loop spans 15 amino acids. The CDR3, as DNA: TGTGCCAGCAGCTCGGGGACAGGGGGTGGAAACACCATATATTTT. Its translation: CASSSGTGGGNTIYF.

This chain joins TRBV9 and TRBJ2-1, with TRBD2 matching 8 bases. This CDR3 has 16 amino acids. V lost 1 base, J lost 6 bases, and 9 bases stayed unmatched. The germline V gene has CDR1 SGDLS and CDR2 YYNGEE. CDR3 in amino acids: CASSVRAGGGSNEQFF. CDR3 nucleotides: TGTGCCAGCAGCGTAAGGGCGGGCGGGGGGTCCAATGAGCAGTTCTTC.

The chain carries TRBV7-9 and TRBJ1-2; D gene ambiguous. Trimming took 5 bases from V and 5 from J, leaving 9 bases between them. This CDR3 region has 12 residues. Germline V gives CDR1 SEHNR, CDR2 FQNEAQ (reference sequence). In DNA, the CDR3 is TGTGCCAGCAGCCAAACGGGATATGGCTACACCTTC. Amino acids: CASSQTGYGYTF.

In DNA form, the CDR3 reads TGTGCCAGCAGCCAACGCAAGTCCACAGGCCCTCGGCCCCAGCATTTT. Its translation is CASSQRKSTGPRPQHF. The chain employs TRBV3-1 (or the pseudogene TRBV3-2) and TRBJ1-5; possible D gene TRBD1, 5 bases. This CDR3 region has 16 residues. Per the germline V gene, CDR1 is LGHDT and CDR2 is YNNKEL (reference sequence). Trimming stripped 2 bases from V and 9 bases from J, with 20 bases between.

This clone was seen only a few times. The chain has TRBV6-6 and TRBJ1-5; 8 nucleotides line up with TRBD1. After removal of 5 bases from V and 5 bases from J, the junction contained 8 bases not matched to a gene. Per the germline V gene, CDR1 is MNHNY and CDR2 is SVGAGI (reference sequence). The CDR3 is made up of 15 amino acids. The CDR3 DNA sequence: TGTGCCAGCAGTGACCCGGACAGGGTGGATCAGCCCCAGCATTTT. The encoded protein is CASSDPDRVDQPQHF.

A word on this clone: One junction end disagrees with the germline gene, perhaps due to a read error. This chain joins TRBV12-5 and TRBJ2-5, with D perhaps TRBD2 (5 bases). This CDR3 region has 14 residues. The germline V gene has CDR1 LGHNT and CDR2 FRNRAP. The CDR3 is CASAPSGNQETQYF. The DNA of the CDR3 is TGTGCTAGTGCCCCCTCCGGGAACCAGGAGACCCAGTACTTC.

The chain carries TRBV7-2 and TRBJ2-3; D possibly corresponds to TRBD1 (5 bases). Germline loops: CDR1 SGHTA, CDR2 FQGNSA. V was trimmed by 0 bases and J by 5 bases, leaving 9 bases between them. The CDR3 contains 14 residues. This chain's CDR3 is CASSLATGIDTQYF. As DNA, the CDR3 is TGTGCCAGCAGCTTAGCAACAGGAATAGATACGCAGTATTTT.

The rearrangement joins TRBV28 to TRBJ1-2; 7 nucleotides line up with TRBD1. J gave up 2 bases and V 7 bases, and 10 bases lay outside the gene matches. The germline V gene has CDR1 MDHEN and CDR2 SYDVKM. CDR3 length: 15 amino acids. CDR3 loop: CASTPLQGRNYGYTF. The DNA for the CDR3 is TGTGCCAGCACCCCCCTACAGGGGAGGAACTATGGCTACACCTTC.

The chain uses TRBV27 and TRBJ1-2; TRBD1 aligns across 7 bases. CDR1 and CDR2 from the germline V gene are MNHEY and SMNVEV (reference sequence). The CDR3 spans 13 residues. V trimming: 6 bases; J trimming: 3 bases; junction bases outside the gene matches: 4. The DNA for the CDR3 is TGTGCCAGCAGCCTTACAGGGGACTATGGCTACACCTTC. Translated: CASSLTGDYGYTF.

The chain employs TRBV4-1 and TRBJ2-1; 12 bases agree with TRBD2. The ends lost 4 bases at V and 4 bases at J; junction bases unmatched: 2. Germline CDR1 MGHRA, CDR2 YSYEKL. The CDR3 has 15 residues. The CDR3 spells CASSLTSGGYNEQFF. CDR3 nucleotides: TGCGCCAGCAGCCTTACTAGCGGGGGGTACAATGAGCAGTTCTTC.

The chain couples TRBV9 to TRBJ2-3; the D is unclear. V lost 0 bases to trimming and J lost 0 bases, with 8 bases between them. CDR3 length: 15 residues. Germline V gives CDR1 SGDLS, CDR2 YYNGEE. CDR3 protein: CASSVESASTDTQYF. In nucleotides, the CDR3 is TGTGCCAGCAGCGTAGAGAGTGCTAGCACAGATACGCAGTATTTT.

The rearrangement uses TRBV3-1 (or the pseudogene TRBV3-2) and TRBJ2-3, with a tentative D call TRBD2 (5 bases). The V end was cut by 4 bases, the J end by 6 bases, with 14 bases between. Germline V CDR1 and CDR2: LGHDT, YNNKEL (reference sequence). The CDR3 totals 14 residues. For the CDR3, the DNA is TGTGCCAGCAGCCCGCAAGGTCGCGGGGATACGCAGTATTTT. Protein: CASSPQGRGDTQYF.

The chain employs TRBV5-1 and TRBJ2-7, with 8 bases that match TRBD1. The CDR3 is 17 residues long. Germline values: CDR1 SGHRS, CDR2 YFSETQ. The junction had 12 bases not matched to a gene; V was cut back by 0 bases and J by 4 bases. The DNA of the CDR3 is TGCGCCAGCAGCTTGGGGTATGGCGGGACAGGACCATACGAGCAGTACTTC. Translation: CASSLGYGGTGPYEQYF.

The chain is built from TRBV3-1 (or the pseudogene TRBV3-2) and TRBJ2-5; TRBD2 aligns across 12 bases. The V and J ends lost 2 bases and 1 base, in that order; junction bases with no gene match: 2. The CDR3 sequence is 16 residues long. Germline lookup yields CDR1 LGHDT and CDR2 YNNKEL (reference sequence). The CDR3 is CASSQSLAGGQETQYF. DNA for the CDR3: TGTGCCAGCAGCCAATCACTAGCGGGAGGCCAAGAGACCCAGTACTTC.

Here the CDR3 DNA reads TGTGCCAGCAGCTTGGGATCCGTGGGGCCCTACGAGCAGTACTTC. Protein: CASSLGSVGPYEQYF. The rearrangement uses TRBV5-5 and TRBJ2-7; D might be TRBD1 (5 bases). V was cut by 0 bases and J by 2 bases, with 12 bases left in between. The CDR3 is 15 residues long. CDR1 is SGHKS, CDR2 YYEKEE, per germline (reference sequence).

This clone was detected only a few times. The chain has TRBV7-9 and TRBJ1-2; 10 bases are shared with TRBD1. This CDR3 contains 15 residues. Germline V gives CDR1 SEHNR, CDR2 FQNEAQ (reference sequence). The J segment lost 5 bases and the V segment lost 1 base, leaving 4 bases of the junction unmatched. CDR3: CASSLGTGQGYGYTF. The DNA of the CDR3 is TGTGCCAGCAGCTTAGGAACGGGACAGGGGTATGGCTACACCTTC.